This entry lists 7 T cell receptor beta chains sequenced from one sample in a study of identical twins. Each CDR3 protein gets one entry after TCRdb re-called the 5' RACE reads with MiXCR. This sample carries more than 400,000 distinct CDR3 sequences, 13% to 15% of them seen once, and the ten largest clones take around 0.4%. This sample also appeared in a second study, on yellow fever vaccine responses in identical twins.

What was sequenced was CD4+ T cells sorted from blood. These receptors were collected from a woman aged 18-30 years in good health.

The rearrangement joins TRBV10-3 to TRBJ2-1, with 9 nucleotides matching TRBD1. The V gene's germline CDR1 is ENHRY and CDR2 SYGVKD. The V gene end was trimmed by 5 bases and the J gene end by 0 bases; junction bases not matched to a gene: 2. The CDR3 covers 15 residues. This CDR3 reads CAISPGQGSYNEQFF. The CDR3 coding sequence is TGTGCCATCAGTCCGGGACAGGGCTCCTACAATGAGCAGTTCTTC.

This clonotype was detected only a few times. The chain combines TRBV20-1 with TRBJ2-7, with D maybe TRBD2 (6 bases). Germline V lookup: CDR1 DFQATT, CDR2 SNEGSKA (reference sequence). This CDR3 is built from 16 residues. Deletions cut 6 bases from V and 4 bases from J, with 25 bases between. The CDR3 DNA is TGCAGTGCCCAGAGATCCTTAGGGACTGAACCTTACGAGCAGTACTTC. Translating it yields CSAQRSLGTEPYEQYF.

This clonotype was picked up a small number of times. The V and J genes are TRBV25-1 and TRBJ2-1; D is ambiguous. The CDR3 covers 15 residues. V was trimmed by 3 bases and J by 1 base, leaving 10 bases between them. The germline V gene encodes CDR1 MGHDK and CDR2 SYGVNS. CDR3 residues: CASSDLEASYNEQFF. The CDR3 coding sequence is TGTGCCAGCAGTGACCTAGAGGCTTCCTACAATGAGCAGTTCTTC. Looking up the rest from reference TRBV25-1 and TRBJ2-1 gives the full variable domain: EADIYQTPRYLVIGTGKKITLECSQTMGHDKMYWYQQDPGMELHLIHYSYGVNSTEKGDLSSESTVSRIRTEHFPLTLESARPSHTSQYLCASSDLEASYNEQFFGPGTRLTVL.

The table lists this clonotype with a few counts. CDR3 amino acids: CASSYGRNTGNTIYF. In DNA, the CDR3 is TGTGCCAGCAGTTACGGGAGGAACACTGGAAACACCATATATTTT. The gene calls are TRBV6-5 and TRBJ1-3; D is undetermined. The germline CDR1 and CDR2 sequences are MNHEY and SVGAGI. CDR3 length equals 15 residues. V dropped 2 bases and J dropped 2 bases, with 10 bases sitting between them.

This clonotype was found many times. The junction does not match germline at one end; this may be a read error. The DNA of the CDR3 is TGTGCCAGCAGCTCCGGACTAGCGGGTTACAATGAGCAGTTCTTC. Encoded protein: CASSSGLAGYNEQFF. V and J are TRBV5-1 and TRBJ2-1; TRBD2 matches at 11 bases. CDR3 length equals 15 residues. Germline CDR1 SGHRS, CDR2 YFSETQ.

This clonotype appeared a few times. The chain employs TRBV6-1 and TRBJ1-1, with unresolved D. V was trimmed by 6 bases and J by 1 base, leaving 12 bases between them. CDR3 length: 14 residues. Germline assignment: CDR1 MNHNS and CDR2 SASEGT. CDR3 coding DNA: TGTGCCAGCAGCCCCTACGGGCCGAACACTGAAGCTTTCTTT. Translated, it gives CASSPYGPNTEAFF.

This clonotype showed up just a few times. The rearrangement uses TRBV6-1 and TRBJ2-6; D unclear. The CDR3 has 16 amino acids. Deletions cut 7 bases from V and 0 bases from J, with 13 bases between. Germline values: CDR1 MNHNS, CDR2 SASEGT. CDR3 protein: CASTRVLSSGANVLTF. CDR3 DNA: TGTGCCAGCACCCGGGTCCTGAGCTCTGGGGCCAACGTCCTGACTTTC.